The present TCR beta chain was sequenced within a study of OX40 agonist ivuxolimab in advanced cancers. Some clones are missing from TCRdb's copy, which holds only in-frame ones; the method was immunoSEQ multiplex PCR. The data show about 25,000 clones, approximately 83% seen once. The CDR3 covers 18 residues. Trimming cost V 0 bases and J 5 bases; bases outside gene matches: 13. The V gene's germline CDR1 is SGHRS and CDR2 YFSETQ. This sample comprised CD4+ or CD8+ T cells sorted from blood, obtained in a trial of the OX40 agonist ivuxolimab. The V and J genes are TRBV5-1 and TRBJ2-1; TRBD2 aligns across 8 bases. The receptor was derived from an adult with an advanced solid tumor such as melanoma, head and neck, liver or kidney cancer. The CDR3 loop reads CASSLGDPAGERDNEQFF. The CDR3 DNA reads TGCGCCAGCAGCTTGGGGGACCCAGCGGGAGAGCGGGACAATGAGCAGTTCTTC.